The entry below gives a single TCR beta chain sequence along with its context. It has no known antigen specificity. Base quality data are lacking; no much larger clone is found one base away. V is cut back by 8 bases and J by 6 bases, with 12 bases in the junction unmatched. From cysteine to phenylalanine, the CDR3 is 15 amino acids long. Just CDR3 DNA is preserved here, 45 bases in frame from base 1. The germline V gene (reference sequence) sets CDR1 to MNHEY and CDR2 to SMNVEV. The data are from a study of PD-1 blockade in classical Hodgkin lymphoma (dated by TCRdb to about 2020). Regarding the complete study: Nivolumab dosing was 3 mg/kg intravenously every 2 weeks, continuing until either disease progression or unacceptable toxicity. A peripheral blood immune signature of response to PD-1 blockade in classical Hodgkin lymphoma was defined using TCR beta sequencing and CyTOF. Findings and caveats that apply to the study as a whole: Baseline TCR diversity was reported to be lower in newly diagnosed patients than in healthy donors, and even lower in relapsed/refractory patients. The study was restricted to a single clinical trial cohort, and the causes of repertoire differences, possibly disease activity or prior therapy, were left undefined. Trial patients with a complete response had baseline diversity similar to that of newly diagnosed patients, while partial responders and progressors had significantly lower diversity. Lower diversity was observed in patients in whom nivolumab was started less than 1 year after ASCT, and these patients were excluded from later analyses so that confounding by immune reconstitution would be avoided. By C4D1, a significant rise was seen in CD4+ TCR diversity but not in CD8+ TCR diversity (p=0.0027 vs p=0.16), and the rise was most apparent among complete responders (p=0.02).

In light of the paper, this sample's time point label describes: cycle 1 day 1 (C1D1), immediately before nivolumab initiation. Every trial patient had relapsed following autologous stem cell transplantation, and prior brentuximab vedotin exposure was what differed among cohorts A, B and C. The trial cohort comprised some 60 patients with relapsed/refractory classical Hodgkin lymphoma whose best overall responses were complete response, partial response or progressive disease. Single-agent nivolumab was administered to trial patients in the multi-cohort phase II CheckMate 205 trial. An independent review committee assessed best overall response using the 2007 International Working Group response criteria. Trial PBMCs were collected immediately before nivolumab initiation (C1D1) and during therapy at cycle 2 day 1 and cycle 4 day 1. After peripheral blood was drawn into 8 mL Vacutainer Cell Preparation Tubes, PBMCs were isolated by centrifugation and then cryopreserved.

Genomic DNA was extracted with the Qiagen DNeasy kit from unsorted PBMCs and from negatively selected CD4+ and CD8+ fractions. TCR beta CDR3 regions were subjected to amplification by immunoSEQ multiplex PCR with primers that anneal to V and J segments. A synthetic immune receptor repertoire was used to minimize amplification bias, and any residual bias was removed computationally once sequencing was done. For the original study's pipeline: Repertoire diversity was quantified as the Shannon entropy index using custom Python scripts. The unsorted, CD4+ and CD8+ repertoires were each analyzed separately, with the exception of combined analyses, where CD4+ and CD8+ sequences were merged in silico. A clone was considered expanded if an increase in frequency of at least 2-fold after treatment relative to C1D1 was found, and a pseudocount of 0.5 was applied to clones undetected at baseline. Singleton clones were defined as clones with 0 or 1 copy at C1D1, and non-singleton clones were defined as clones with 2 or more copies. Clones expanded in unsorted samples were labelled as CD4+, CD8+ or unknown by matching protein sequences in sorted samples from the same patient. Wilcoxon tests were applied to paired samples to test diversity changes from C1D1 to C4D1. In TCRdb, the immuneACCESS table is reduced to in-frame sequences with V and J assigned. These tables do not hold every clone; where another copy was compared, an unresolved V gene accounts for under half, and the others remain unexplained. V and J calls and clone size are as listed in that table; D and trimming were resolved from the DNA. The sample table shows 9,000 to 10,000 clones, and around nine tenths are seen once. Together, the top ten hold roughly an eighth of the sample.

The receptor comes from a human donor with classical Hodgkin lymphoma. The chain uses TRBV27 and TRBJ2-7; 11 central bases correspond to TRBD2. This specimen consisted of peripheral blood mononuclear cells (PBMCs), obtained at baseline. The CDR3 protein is CASAIAGGPFFEQYF. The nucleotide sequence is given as TGTGCCAGCGCTATAGCGGGAGGGCCATTCTTCGAGCAGTACTTC.